Sequencing of this T cell receptor beta chain was carried out in a study of a mutant IDH1 vaccine in newly diagnosed glioma. Study-level information: In weeks 1, 3, 5, 7, 11, 15, 19 and 23, patients were immunized, eight times in all. The treated population exhibited a male proportion of approximately 62%, a female proportion of 37.5%, and a mean age of 40.4 years.

This clone was seen a single time. The antigen is unknown. Time point denoted: week 11, during vaccination. One vaccine dose held 300 ug of mutant IDH1 20-mer peptide and came with topical imiquimod. Donor diagnoses consisted of new WHO grade 3 or 4 IDH1-mutant, ATRX-lost astrocytomas. Clones were read by immunoSEQ multiplex PCR, and TCRdb kept only the in-frame ones, dropping some. The sample lists fewer than 75,000 clones, approximately 84% occurring once. The CDR3 loop spans 17 amino acids. Germline V CDR1 and CDR2: SQVTM, ANQGSEA. Trimming took off 3 bases at V and 0 bases at J, with 18 bases between the two ends.

The V call is TRBV29-1, the J call TRBJ2-1, with D possibly being TRBD2 (7 bases). The input for sequencing was PBMCs, taken from a glioma patient whose treatment included an IDH1 peptide vaccine. This TCR derives from a woman aged 45-65 years with glioma. This CDR3 is CSVEGGGGSFSYNEQFF. The CDR3 bases are TGCAGCGTTGAGGGTGGGGGGGGCTCCTTCTCCTACAATGAGCAGTTCTTC.